This T cell receptor (beta chain) was sequenced for a study of identical twins. TCRdb re-derived calls from the 5' RACE reads in MiXCR, one entry per CDR3 protein. Found here are around 220,000 distinct CDR3 sequences, about 10% of them singletons; the top ten hold approximately 11%. Per the germline V gene, CDR1 is SGHDT and CDR2 is YYEEEE. The trim removed 2 bases at V and 4 bases at J, leaving 3 bases unmatched. The CDR3 contains 16 residues. In its sample, this clonotype was seen many times. This receptor was identified in a man aged 45 to 65 in good health. The chain carries TRBV5-6 and TRBJ2-2; 12 bases are shared with TRBD2. Specimen: memory T cells sorted from blood. CDR3 loop: CASSFGLAGLTGELFF. CDR3 nucleotides: TGTGCCAGCAGCTTCGGACTAGCGGGACTCACCGGGGAGCTGTTTTTT.